What follows is one T cell receptor beta chain and its context. Its antigen is undetermined. The study ran its PCR with 60 Vbeta and 13 Jbeta primers. Some clones are missing from TCRdb's copy, which holds only in-frame ones; the method was immunoSEQ multiplex PCR. The data contain approximately 190,000 clones, around 84% of them singletons. The germline gives CDR1 MDHEN, CDR2 SYDVKM. The length of the CDR3 is 15 residues. V shed 8 bases and J 2 bases; nucleotides not matched to a gene: 5. This entry is derived from a study of cytomegalovirus exposure and HLA in healthy donors. Study-wide context: Caucasian-associated ancestry cluster membership applied to less than 85% of approximately 400 genotyped donors. Study outcomes and limitations: The study found most TCR sequences rare, yet found some public TCRs in many donors. Serostatus for CMV was the only available immune exposure information. Common viral pathogens (according to a later analysis) appeared linked to several of the most significant clusters.

The chain uses TRBV28 and TRBJ2-1; 11 bases match TRBD2. The receptor was isolated from a woman between 45 and 65 years old in good health and CMV-seropositive. The source material was PBMCs. CDR3 DNA: TGTGCCAGCCCGCCTAGCGGGGGGCCCTACAATGAGCAGTTCTTC. Protein product: CASPPSGGPYNEQFF.